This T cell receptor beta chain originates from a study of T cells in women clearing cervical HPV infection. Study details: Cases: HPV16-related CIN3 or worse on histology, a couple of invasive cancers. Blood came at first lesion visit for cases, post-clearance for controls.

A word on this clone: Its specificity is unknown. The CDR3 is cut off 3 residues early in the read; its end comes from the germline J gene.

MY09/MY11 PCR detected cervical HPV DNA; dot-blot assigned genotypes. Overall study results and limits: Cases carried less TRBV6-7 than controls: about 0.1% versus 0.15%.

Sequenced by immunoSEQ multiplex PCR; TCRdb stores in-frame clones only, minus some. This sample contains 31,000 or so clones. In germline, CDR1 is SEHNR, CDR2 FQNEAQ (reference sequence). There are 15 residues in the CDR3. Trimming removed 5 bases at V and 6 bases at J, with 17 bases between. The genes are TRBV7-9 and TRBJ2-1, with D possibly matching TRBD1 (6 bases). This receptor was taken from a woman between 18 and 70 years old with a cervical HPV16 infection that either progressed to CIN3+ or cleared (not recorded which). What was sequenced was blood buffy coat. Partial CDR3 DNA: TGTGCCAGCAGCCCTACCCGGGACAAGAGCAATGAG. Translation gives CASSPTRDKSNE. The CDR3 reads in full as CASSPTRDKSNEQFF.